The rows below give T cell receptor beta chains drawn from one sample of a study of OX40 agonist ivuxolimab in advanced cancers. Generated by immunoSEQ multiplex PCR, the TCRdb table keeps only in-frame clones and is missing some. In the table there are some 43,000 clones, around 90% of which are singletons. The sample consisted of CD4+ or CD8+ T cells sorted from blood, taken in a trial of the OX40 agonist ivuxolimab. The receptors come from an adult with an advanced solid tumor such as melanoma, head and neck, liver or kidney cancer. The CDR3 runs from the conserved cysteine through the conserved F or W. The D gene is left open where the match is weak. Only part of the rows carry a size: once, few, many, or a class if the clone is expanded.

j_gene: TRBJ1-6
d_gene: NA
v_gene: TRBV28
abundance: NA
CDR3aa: CASSLATGPYNSPLHF
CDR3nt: TGTGCCAGCAGTTTAGCGACGGGACCCTATAATTCACCCCTCCACTTT

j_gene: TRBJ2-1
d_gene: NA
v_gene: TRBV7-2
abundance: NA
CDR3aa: CASSSGTASYNEQFF
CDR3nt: TGTGCCAGCAGCTCAGGGACCGCAAGCTACAATGAGCAGTTCTTC

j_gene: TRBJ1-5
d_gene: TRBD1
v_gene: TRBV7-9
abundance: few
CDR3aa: CASSQDRADQPQHF
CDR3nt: TGTGCCAGCAGCCAGGACAGGGCGGATCAGCCCCAGCATTTT

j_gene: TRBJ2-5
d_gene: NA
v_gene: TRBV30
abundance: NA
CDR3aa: CAWQRGSETQYF
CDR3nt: TGTGCCTGGCAACGGGGGTCCGAGACCCAGTACTTC

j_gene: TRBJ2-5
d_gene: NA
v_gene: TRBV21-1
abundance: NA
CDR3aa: CASSKGGRLETQYF
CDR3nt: TGTGCCAGCAGCAAAGGGGGCAGGTTGGAGACCCAGTACTTC

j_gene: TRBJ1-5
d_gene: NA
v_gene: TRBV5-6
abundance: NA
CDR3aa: CASSLTGSGGNQPQHF
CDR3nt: TGTGCCAGCAGCTTGACGGGGTCTGGAGGCAATCAGCCCCAGCATTTT

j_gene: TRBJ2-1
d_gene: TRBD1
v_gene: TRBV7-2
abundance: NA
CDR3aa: CASSLAGQGMNEQFF
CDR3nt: TGTGCCAGCAGCTTGGCGGGACAGGGGATGAATGAGCAGTTCTTC

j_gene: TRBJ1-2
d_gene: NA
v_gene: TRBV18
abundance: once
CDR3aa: CASSPPMAYGYTF
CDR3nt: TGTGCCAGCTCACCTCCCATGGCCTATGGCTACACCTTC

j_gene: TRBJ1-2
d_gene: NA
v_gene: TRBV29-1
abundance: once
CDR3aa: CSAQRTEYGYTF
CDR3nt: TGCAGCGCCCAGCGGACAGAATATGGCTACACCTTC

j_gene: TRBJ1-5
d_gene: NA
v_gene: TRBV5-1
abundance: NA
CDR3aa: CASSLASNQPQHF
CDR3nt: TGCGCCAGCAGCCTGGCCAGCAATCAGCCCCAGCATTTT

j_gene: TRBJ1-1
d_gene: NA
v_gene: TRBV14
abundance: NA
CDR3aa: CASSQDLGRGAFF
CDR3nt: TGTGCCAGCAGCCAAGACCTAGGGAGGGGAGCTTTCTTT

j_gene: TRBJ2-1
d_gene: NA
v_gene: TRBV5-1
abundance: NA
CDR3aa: CASSLTRSNNEQFF
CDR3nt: TGCGCCAGCAGCCTGACACGATCGAACAATGAGCAGTTCTTC

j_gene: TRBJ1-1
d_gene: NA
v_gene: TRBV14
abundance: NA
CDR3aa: CASSHRGGGLNTEAFF
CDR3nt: TGTGCCAGCAGCCACCGGGGAGGGGGACTGAACACTGAAGCTTTCTTT

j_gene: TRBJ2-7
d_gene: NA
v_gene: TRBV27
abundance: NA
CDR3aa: CASSSSSPSYEQYF
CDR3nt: TGTGCCAGCAGTTCCAGTTCGCCCTCCTACGAGCAGTACTTC

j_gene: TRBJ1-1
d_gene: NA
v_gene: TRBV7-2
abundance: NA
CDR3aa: CASSLVVSDTEAFF
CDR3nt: TGTGCCAGCAGCTTAGTTGTTAGTGACACTGAAGCTTTCTTT

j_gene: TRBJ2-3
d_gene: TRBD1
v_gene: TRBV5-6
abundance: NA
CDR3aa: CASLALDRGSGTQYF
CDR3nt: TGTGCCAGCTTAGCGTTGGACAGGGGATCGGGTACGCAGTATTTT

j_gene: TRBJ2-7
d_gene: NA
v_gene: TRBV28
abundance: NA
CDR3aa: CASSFNYEQYF
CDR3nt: TGTGCCAGCAGTTTTAACTACGAGCAGTACTTC

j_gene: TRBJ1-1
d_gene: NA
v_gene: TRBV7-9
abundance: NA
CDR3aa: CASRPTGAPEKAFF
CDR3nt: TGTGCCAGCAGGCCAACAGGAGCCCCCGAGAAGGCTTTCTTT

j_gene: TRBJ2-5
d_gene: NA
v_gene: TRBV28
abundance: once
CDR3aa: CASSSPLGGLQETQYF
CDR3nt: TGTGCCAGCAGTTCCCCCCTAGGGGGATTACAAGAGACCCAGTACTTC

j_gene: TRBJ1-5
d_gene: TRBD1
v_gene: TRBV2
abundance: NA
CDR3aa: CASSERTGGRQPQHF
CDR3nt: TGTGCCAGCAGTGAGAGGACAGGGGGGCGTCAGCCCCAGCATTTT

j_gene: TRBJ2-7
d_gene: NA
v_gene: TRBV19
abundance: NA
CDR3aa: CASSMEGATVYEQYF
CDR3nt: TGTGCCAGTAGTATGGAGGGGGCAACAGTTTACGAGCAGTACTTC

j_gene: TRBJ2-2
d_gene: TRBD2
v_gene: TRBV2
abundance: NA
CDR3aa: CASSDRGVLAGGDTGELFF
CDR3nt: TGTGCCAGCAGTGACCGGGGGGTGCTGGCGGGAGGCGACACCGGGGAGCTGTTTTTT

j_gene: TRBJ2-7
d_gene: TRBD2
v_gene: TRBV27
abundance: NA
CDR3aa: CASSSGTSGDSYEQYF
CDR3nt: TGTGCCAGCAGTTCCGGGACTAGCGGGGACTCCTACGAGCAGTACTTC

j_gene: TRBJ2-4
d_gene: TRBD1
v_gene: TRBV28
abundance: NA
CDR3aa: CASSFNFGTGDTLAKNIQYF
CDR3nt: TGTGCCAGCAGTTTCAACTTCGGGACAGGGGACACCTTAGCCAAAAACATTCAGTACTTC

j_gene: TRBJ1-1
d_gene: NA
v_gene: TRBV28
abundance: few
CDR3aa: CASSLNSEAFF
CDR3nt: TGTGCCAGCAGTTTAAACAGTGAAGCTTTCTTT

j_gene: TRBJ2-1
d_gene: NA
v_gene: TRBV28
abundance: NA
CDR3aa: CASSSSEVGQFF
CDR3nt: TGTGCCAGCAGCTCTAGTGAGGTCGGGCAGTTCTTC

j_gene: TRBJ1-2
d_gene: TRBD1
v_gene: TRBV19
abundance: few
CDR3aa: CASSMDGQGFGGYTF
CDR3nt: TGTGCCAGTAGTATGGATGGACAGGGATTCGGTGGCTACACCTTC

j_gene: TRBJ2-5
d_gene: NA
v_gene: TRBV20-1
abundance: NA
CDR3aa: CSANGETQYF
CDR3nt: TGCAGTGCCAACGGGGAGACCCAGTACTTC

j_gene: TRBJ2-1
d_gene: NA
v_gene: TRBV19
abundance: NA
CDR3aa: CASSIVEGREQFF
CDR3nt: TGTGCCAGTAGTATAGTGGAGGGGCGTGAGCAGTTCTTC

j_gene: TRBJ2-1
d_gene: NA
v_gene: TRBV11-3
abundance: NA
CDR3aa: CASSLGRGNGEQFF
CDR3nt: TGTGCCAGCAGCTTAGGTCGGGGGAACGGTGAGCAGTTCTTC

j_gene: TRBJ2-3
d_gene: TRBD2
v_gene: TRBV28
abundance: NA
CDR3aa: CASSSTSGGTQYF
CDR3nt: TGTGCCAGCAGCTCTACCAGCGGGGGTACGCAGTATTTT

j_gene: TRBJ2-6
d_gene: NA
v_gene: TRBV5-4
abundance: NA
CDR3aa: CASSLGYSGSGANVLTF
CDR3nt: TGTGCCAGCAGCTTGGGGTATTCCGGGTCTGGGGCCAACGTCCTGACTTTC

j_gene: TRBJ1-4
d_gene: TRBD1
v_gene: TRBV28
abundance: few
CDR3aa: CASLRQGAVSNEKLFF
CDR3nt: TGTGCCAGCCTTCGACAGGGGGCAGTTTCCAATGAAAAACTGTTTTTT

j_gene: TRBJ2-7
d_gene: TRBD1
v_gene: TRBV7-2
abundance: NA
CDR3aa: CASSLVGTGSYEQYF
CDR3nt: TGTGCCAGCAGCTTAGTTGGGACAGGATCCTACGAGCAGTACTTC

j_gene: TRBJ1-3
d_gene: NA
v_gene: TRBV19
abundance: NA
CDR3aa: CASRTHGNSGNTIYF
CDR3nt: TGTGCCAGTAGGACCCATGGTAACTCTGGAAACACCATATATTTT

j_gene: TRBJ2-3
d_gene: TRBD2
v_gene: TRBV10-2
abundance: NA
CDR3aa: CASKPGGRPDTQYF
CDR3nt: TGCGCCAGCAAGCCGGGGGGGCGTCCCGATACGCAGTATTTT

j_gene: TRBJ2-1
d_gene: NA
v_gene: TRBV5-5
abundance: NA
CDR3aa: CASSLASGLSYNEQFF
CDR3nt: TGTGCCAGCAGCTTGGCAAGCGGGTTGTCCTACAATGAGCAGTTCTTC

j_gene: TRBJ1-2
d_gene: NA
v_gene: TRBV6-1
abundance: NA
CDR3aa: CASSEFGGNYGYTF
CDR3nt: TGTGCCAGCAGTGAATTTGGGGGGAACTATGGCTACACCTTC

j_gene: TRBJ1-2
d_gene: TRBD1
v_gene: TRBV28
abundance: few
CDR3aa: CASSSRQGGANYGYTF
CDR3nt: TGTGCCAGCAGTTCCCGACAGGGCGGTGCTAACTATGGCTACACCTTC

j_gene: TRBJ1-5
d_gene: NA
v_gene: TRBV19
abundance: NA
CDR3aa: CASSIDSRGGNQPQHF
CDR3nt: TGTGCCAGTAGTATAGATAGCCGAGGAGGCAATCAGCCCCAGCATTTT

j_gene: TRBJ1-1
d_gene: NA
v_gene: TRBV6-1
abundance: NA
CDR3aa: CASSFITGGAEAFF
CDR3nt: TGTGCCAGCAGTTTCATTACAGGAGGGGCTGAAGCTTTCTTT

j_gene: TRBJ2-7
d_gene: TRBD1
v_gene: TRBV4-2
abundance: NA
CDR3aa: CASSQVGTGFYEQYF
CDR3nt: TGTGCCAGCAGCCAGGTGGGGACAGGGTTCTACGAGCAGTACTTC

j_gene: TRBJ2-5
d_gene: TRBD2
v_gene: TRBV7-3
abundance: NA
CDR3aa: CASSLGTSGTETQYF
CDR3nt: TGTGCCAGCAGCCTGGGGACTAGCGGAACAGAGACCCAGTACTTC

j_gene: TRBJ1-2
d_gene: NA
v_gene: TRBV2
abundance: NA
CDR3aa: CASSPGRIDYGYTF
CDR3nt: TGTGCCAGCAGTCCAGGACGCATAGACTATGGCTACACCTTC

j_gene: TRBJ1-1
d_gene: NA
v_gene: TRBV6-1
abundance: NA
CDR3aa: CASSEGSGAATEAFF
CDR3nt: TGTGCCAGCAGTGAGGGGTCCGGCGCGGCGACTGAAGCTTTCTTT

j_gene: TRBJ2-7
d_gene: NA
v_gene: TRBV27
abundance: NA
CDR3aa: CASKDRDSYEQYF
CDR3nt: TGTGCCAGCAAGGACCGCGACTCCTACGAGCAGTACTTC

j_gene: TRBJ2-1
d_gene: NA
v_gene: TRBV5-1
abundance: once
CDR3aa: CASSLPGQSEQFF
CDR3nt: TGCGCCAGCAGCCTCCCCGGACAGTCTGAGCAGTTCTTC

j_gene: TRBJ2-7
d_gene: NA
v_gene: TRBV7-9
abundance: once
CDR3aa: CASSPRDPSGISYEQYF
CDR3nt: TGTGCCAGCAGCCCCCGGGACCCCAGTGGAATCTCCTACGAGCAGTACTTC

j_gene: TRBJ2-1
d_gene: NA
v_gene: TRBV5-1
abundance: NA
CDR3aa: CASSLGAGANEQFF
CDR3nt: TGCGCCAGCAGCTTGGGCGCCGGGGCGAATGAGCAGTTCTTC

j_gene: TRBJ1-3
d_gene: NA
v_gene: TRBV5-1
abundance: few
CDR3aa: CASSLEGGFGNTIYF
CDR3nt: TGCGCCAGCAGCTTGGAGGGGGGCTTTGGAAACACCATATATTTT

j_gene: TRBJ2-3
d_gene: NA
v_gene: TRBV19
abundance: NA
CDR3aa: CASSIAGVGTDTQYF
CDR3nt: TGTGCCAGTAGTATAGCCGGAGTAGGCACAGATACGCAGTATTTT